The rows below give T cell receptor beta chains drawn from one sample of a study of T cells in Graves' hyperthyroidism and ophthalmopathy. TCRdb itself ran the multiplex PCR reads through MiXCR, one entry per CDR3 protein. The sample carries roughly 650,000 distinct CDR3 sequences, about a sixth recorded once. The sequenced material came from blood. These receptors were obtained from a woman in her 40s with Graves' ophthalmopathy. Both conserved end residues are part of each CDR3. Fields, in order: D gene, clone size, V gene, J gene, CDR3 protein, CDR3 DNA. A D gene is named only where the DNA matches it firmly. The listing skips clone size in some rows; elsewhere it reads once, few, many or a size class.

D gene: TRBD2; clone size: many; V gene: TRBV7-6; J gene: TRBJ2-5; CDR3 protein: CASNNPAGGQETQYF; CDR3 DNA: TGTGCCAGCAACAACCCTGCGGGGGGCCAAGAGACCCAGTACTTC
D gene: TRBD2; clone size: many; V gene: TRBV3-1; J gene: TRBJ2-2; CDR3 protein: CASSPPWGGGELFF; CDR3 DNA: TGTGCCAGCAGCCCGCCTTGGGGGGGCGGGGAGCTGTTTTTT
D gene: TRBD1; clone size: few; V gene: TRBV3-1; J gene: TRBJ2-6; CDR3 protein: CASSQDFGGQANSGANVLTF; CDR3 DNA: TGTGCCAGCAGCCAAGACTTCGGGGGACAGGCTAACTCTGGGGCCAACGTCCTGACTTTC
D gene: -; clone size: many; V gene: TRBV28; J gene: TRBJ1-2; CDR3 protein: CASRMTRDYGYTF; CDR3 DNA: TGTGCCAGTAGGATGACTCGGGACTATGGCTACACCTTC
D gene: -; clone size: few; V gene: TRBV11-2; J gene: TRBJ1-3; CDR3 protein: CASSSLRDNSGNTIYF; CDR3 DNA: TGTGCCAGCAGCTCCCTCCGGGACAACTCTGGAAACACCATATATTTT
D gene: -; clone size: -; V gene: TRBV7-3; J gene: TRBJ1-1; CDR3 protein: CASSLMSGVGYENTEAFF; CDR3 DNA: TGTGCCAGCAGCTTAATGTCGGGGGTGGGATATGAGAACACTGAAGCTTTCTTT
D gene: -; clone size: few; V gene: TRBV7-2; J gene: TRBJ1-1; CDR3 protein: CASSLETGSGTEAFF; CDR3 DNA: TGTGCCAGCAGCTTAGAGACGGGTTCTGGGACTGAAGCTTTCTTT
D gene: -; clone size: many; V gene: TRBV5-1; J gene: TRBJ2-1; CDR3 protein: CASSLVFNEQFF; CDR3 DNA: TGCGCCAGCAGCTTGGTCTTCAATGAGCAGTTCTTC
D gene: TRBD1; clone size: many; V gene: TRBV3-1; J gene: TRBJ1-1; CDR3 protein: CASSRDRVLTEAFF; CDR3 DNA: TGTGCCAGCAGCAGGGACAGGGTCTTAACTGAAGCTTTCTTT
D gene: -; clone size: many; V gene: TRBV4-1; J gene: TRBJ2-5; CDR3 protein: CASSLATQETQYF; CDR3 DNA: TGCGCCAGCAGCCTGGCGACTCAAGAGACCCAGTACTTC
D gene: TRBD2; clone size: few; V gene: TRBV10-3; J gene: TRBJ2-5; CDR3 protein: CATKLSLGLAGEQETQYF; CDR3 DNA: TGTGCCACCAAATTATCTCTCGGACTAGCGGGAGAGCAAGAGACCCAGTACTTC
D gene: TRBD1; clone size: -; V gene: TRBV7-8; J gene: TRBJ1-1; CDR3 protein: CASSQFKYPGQGAVAFF; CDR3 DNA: TGTGCCAGCAGCCAGTTCAAGTATCCGGGACAGGGAGCGGTAGCTTTCTTT
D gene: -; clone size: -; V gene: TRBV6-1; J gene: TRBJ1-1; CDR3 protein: CASSDTDSSEAFF; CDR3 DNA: TGTGCCAGCAGTGACACCGACTCCTCTGAAGCTTTCTTT
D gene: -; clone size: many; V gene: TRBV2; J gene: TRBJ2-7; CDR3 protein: CASSGGLSSYEQYF; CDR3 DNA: TGTGCCAGCAGTGGAGGGCTAAGCTCCTACGAGCAGTACTTC
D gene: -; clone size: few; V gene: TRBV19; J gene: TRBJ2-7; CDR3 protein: CASSFSAGRSYEQYF; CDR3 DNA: TGTGCCAGTAGTTTTTCGGCGGGACGCTCCTACGAGCAGTACTTC
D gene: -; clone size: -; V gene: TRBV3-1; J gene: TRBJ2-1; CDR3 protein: CASSQVRTSYNEQFF; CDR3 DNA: TGTGCCAGCAGCCAAGTCAGGACCTCTTACAATGAGCAGTTCTTC
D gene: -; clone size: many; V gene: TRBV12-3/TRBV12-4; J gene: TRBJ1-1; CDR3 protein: CASSLGSQGYTEAFF; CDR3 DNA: TGTGCCAGCAGTTTAGGTTCGCAGGGTTACACTGAAGCTTTCTTT
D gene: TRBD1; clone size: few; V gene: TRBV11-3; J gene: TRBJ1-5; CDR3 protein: CASSHRGRGNQPQHF; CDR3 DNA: TGTGCCAGCAGCCATAGGGGGCGAGGCAATCAGCCCCAGCATTTT
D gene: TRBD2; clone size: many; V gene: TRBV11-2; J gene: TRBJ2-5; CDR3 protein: CASRKLGTSGETQYF; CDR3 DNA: TGTGCCAGCAGGAAGCTCGGGACTAGCGGGGAGACCCAGTACTTC
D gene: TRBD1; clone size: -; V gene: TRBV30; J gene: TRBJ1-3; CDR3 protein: CAWTLSGGQGTGNTIYF; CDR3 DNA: TGTGCCTGGACTCTCTCGGGGGGACAGGGTACCGGAAACACCATATATTTT
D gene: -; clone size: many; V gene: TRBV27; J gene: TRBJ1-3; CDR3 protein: CASSAGTSGNTIYF; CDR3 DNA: TGTGCCAGCAGCGCAGGGACCTCTGGAAACACCATATATTTT
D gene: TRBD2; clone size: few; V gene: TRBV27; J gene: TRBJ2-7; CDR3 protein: CASSLVGAGGPYEQYF; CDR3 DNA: TGTGCCAGCAGTTTGGTTGGAGCGGGAGGCCCCTACGAGCAGTACTTC
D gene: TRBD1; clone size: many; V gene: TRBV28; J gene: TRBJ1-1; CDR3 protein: CASSFLPAGTGSEAFF; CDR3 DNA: TGTGCCAGCAGTTTCTTACCCGCAGGGACAGGCTCTGAAGCTTTCTTT
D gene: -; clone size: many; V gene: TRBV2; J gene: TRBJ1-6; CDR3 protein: CASSEMESNSPLHF; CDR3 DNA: TGTGCCAGCAGTGAGATGGAGTCTAATTCACCCCTCCACTTT
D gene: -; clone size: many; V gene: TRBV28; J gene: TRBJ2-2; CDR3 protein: CASSSPGNTLTGELFF; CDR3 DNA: TGTGCCAGCAGTTCGCCGGGGAACACTTTAACCGGGGAGCTGTTTTTT
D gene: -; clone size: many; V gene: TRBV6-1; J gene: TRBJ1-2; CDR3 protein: CASSEVLNYGYTF; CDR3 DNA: TGTGCCAGCAGTGAAGTACTCAACTATGGCTACACCTTC
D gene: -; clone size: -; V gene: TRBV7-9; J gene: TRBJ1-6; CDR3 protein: CASSRTGNLNSPLHF; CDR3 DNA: TGTGCCAGCAGCCGTACAGGGAATCTAAATTCACCCCTCCACTTT
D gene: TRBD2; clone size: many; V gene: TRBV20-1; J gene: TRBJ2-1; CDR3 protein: CSAIAGGLSWSYNEQFF; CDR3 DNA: TGCAGTGCTATAGCGGGGGGCCTTAGTTGGTCCTACAATGAGCAGTTCTTC